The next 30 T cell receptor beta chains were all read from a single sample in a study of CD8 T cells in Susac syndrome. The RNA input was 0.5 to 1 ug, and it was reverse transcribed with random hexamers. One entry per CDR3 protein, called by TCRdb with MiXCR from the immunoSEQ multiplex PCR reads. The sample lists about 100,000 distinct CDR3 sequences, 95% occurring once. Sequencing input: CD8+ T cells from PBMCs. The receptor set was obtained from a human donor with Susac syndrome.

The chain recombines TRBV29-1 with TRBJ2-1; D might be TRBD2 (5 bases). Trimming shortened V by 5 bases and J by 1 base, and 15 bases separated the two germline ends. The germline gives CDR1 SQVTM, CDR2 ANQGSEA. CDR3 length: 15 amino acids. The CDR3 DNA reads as TGCAGCGTTCCGGACTCAATGGGGTCCTACAATGAGCAGTTCTTC. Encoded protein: CSVPDSMGSYNEQFF.

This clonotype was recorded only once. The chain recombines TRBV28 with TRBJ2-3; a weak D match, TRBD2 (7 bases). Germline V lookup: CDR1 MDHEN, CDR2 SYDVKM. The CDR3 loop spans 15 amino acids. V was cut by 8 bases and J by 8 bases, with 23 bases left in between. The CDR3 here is CASGAGGGGVPTQYF. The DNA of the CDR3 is TGTGCCAGCGGAGCCGGAGGGGGAGGGGTTCCTACGCAGTATTTT.

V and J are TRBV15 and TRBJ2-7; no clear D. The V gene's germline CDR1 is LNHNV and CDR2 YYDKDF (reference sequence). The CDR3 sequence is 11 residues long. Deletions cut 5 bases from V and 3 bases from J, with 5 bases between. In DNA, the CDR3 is TGTGCCACCAGCGCCCACTACGAGCAGTACTTC. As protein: CATSAHYEQYF.

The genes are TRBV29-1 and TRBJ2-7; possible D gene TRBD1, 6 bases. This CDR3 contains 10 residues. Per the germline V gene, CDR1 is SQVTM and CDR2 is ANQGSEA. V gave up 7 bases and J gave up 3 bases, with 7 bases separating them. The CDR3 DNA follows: TGCAGCGCGACAGGCTACGAGCAGTACTTC. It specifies CSATGYEQYF.

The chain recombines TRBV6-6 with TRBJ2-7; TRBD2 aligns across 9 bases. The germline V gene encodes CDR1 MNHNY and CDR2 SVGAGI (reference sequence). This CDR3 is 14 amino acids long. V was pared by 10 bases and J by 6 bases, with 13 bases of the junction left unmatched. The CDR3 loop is CATSASGLASEQYF. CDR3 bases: TGTGCCACCTCGGCGTCGGGACTAGCCAGCGAGCAGTACTTC.

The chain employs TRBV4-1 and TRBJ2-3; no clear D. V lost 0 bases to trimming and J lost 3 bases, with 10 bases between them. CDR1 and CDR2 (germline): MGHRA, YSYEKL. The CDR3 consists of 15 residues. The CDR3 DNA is TGCGCCAGCAGCCAAGAACCCCGTGGGACAGATACGCAGTATTTT. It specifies CASSQEPRGTDTQYF.

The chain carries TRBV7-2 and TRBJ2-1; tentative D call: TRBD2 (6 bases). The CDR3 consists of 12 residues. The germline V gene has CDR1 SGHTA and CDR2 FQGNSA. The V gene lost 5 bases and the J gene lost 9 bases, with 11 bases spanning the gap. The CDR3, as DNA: TGTGCCAGCAGCCCTAGACTAGGTGAGCAGTTCTTC. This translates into CASSPRLGEQFF.

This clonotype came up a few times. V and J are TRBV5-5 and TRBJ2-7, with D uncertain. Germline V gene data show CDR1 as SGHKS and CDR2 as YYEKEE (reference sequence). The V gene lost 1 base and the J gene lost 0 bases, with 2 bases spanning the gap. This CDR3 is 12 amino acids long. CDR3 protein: CASSLTSYEQYF. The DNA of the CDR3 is TGTGCCAGCAGCTTGACCTCCTACGAGCAGTACTTC.

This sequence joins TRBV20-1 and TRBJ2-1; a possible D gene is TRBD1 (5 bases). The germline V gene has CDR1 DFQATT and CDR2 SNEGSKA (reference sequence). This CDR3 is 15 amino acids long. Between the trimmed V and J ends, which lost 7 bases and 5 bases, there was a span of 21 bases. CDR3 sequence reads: CSVSSVDSQNNEQFF. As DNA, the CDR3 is TGCAGTGTTTCTTCCGTCGACAGTCAAAACAATGAGCAGTTCTTC.

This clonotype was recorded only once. The CDR3 nucleotides read TGCAGTGCTAGTGAGGGAGGCTATCAGCCCCAGCATTTT. Protein product: CSASEGGYQPQHF. This chain connects TRBV20-1 to TRBJ1-5; D remains unclear. Germline V lookup: CDR1 DFQATT, CDR2 SNEGSKA (reference sequence). Trimming pared 3 bases from V and 5 bases from J, leaving 11 bases between. This CDR3 contains 13 residues.

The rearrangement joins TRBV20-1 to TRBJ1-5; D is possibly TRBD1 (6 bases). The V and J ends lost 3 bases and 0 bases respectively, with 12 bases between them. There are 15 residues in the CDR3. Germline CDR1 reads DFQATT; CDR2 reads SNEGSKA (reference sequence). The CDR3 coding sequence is TGCAGTGCTAGTGAGCAGGGGCATAGCAATCAGCCCCAGCATTTT. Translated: CSASEQGHSNQPQHF.

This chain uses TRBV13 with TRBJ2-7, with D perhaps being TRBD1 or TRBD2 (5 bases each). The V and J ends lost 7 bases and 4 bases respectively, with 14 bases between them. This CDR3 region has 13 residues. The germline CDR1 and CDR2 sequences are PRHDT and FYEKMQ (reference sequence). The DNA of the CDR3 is TGTGCCAGCAAGCTTGGGGGTCTATACGAGCAGTACTTC. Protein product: CASKLGGLYEQYF.

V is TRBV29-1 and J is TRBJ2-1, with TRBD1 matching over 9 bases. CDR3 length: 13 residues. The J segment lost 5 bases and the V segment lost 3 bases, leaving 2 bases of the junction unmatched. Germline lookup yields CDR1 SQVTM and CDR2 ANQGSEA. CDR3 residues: CSVDGTGNNEQFF. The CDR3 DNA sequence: TGCAGCGTTGACGGGACAGGGAACAATGAGCAGTTCTTC.

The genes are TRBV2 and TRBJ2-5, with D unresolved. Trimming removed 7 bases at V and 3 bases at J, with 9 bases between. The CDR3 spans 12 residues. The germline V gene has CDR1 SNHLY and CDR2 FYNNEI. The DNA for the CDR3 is TGTGCCAGCACAGAAGACAAAGAGACCCAGTACTTC. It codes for CASTEDKETQYF.

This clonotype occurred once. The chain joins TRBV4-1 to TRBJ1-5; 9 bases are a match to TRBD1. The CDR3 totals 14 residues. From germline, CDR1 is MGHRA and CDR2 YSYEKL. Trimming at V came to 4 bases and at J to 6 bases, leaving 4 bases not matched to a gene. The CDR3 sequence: CASSLGTGSQPQHF. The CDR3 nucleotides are TGCGCCAGCAGCCTGGGGACAGGGAGTCAGCCCCAGCATTTT.

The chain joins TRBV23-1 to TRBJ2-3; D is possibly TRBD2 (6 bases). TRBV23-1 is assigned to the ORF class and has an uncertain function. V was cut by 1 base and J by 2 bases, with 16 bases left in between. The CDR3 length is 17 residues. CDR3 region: CASSQLEAGPDTDTQYF. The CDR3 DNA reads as TGCGCCAGCAGTCAATTGGAAGCGGGTCCCGACACAGATACGCAGTATTTT.

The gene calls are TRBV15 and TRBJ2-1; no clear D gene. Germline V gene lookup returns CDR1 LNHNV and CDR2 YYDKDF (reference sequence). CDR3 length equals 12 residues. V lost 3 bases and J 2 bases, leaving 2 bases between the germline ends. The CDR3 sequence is CATSSPYNEQFF. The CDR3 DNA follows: TGTGCCACCAGCAGTCCCTACAATGAGCAGTTCTTC.

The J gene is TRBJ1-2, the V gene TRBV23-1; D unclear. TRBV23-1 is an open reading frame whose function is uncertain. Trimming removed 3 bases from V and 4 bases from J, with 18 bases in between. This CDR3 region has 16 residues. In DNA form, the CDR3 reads TGCGCCAGCAGTCATCGGGTAGCGGAAGTAAGCTATGGCTACACCTTC. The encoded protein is CASSHRVAEVSYGYTF.

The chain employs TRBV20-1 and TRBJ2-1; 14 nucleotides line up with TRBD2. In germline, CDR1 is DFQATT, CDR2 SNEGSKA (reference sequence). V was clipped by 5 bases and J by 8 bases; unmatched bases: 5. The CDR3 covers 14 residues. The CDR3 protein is CSAGLAGGSDEQFF. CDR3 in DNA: TGCAGTGCTGGACTAGCGGGGGGCTCGGATGAGCAGTTCTTC.

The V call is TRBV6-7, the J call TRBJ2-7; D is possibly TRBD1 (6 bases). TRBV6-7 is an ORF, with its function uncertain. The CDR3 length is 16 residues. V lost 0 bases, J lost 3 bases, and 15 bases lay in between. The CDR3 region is CASSYSRRGQLYEQYF. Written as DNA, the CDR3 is TGTGCCAGCAGTTACTCGAGAAGGGGACAACTCTACGAGCAGTACTTC.

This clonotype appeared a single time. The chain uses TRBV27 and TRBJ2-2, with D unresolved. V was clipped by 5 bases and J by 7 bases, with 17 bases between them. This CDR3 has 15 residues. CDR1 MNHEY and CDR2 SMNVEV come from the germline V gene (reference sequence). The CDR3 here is CASSLTSGHSGELFF. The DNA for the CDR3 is TGTGCCAGCAGTCTCACTTCGGGCCACAGCGGGGAGCTGTTTTTT.

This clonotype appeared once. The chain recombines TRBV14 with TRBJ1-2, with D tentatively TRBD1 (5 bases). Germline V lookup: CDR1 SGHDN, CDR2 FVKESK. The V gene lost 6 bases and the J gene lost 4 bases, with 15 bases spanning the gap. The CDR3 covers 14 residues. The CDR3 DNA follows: TGTGCCAGCAGTGACAGCCTCTCGGGCTATGGCTACACCTTC. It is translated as CASSDSLSGYGYTF.

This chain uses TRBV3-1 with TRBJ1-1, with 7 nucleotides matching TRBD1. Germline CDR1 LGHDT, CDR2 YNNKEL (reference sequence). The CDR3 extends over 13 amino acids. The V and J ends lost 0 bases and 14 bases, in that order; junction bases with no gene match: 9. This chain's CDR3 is CASSQDLGQEMFF. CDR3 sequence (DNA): TGTGCCAGCAGCCAAGATCTAGGACAGGAAATGTTCTTT.

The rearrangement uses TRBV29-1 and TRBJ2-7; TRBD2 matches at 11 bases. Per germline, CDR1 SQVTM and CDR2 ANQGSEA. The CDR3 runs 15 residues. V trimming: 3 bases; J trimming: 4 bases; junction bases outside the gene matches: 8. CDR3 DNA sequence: TGCAGCGTTGAGGGAACTAGCGGGAGTCAATACGAGCAGTACTTC. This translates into CSVEGTSGSQYEQYF.

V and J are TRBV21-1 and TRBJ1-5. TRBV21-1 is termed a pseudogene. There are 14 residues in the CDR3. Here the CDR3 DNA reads TGTGCCAGCAGCAAAGCCGAAGGACTTGGGCCCCAGCATTTT. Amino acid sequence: CASSKAEGLGPQHF.

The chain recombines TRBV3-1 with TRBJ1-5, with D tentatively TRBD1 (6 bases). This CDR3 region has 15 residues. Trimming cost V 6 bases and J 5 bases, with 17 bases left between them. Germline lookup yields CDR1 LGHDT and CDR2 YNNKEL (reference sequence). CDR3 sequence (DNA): TGTGCCAGCAGTCCGGCCTCAGGGGCCCATCAGCCCCAGCATTTT. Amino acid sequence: CASSPASGAHQPQHF.

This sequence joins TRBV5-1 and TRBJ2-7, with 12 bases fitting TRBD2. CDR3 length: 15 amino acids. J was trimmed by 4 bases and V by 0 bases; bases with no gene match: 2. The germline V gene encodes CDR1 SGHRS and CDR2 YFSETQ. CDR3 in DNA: TGCGCCAGCAGCTTGGGCCTAGCGGGAGGGTACGAGCAGTACTTC. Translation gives CASSLGLAGGYEQYF.

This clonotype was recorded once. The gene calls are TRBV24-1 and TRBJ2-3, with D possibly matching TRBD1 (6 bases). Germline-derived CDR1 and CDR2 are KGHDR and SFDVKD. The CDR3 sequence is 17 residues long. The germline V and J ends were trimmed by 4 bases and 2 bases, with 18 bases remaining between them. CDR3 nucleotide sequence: TGTGCCACCAGTGACTCTGACTTCAGGACAGACACAGATACGCAGTATTTT. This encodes CATSDSDFRTDTDTQYF.

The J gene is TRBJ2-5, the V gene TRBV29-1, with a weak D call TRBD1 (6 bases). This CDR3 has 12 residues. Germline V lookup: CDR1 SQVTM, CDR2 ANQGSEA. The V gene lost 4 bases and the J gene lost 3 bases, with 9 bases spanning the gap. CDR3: CSVGYREETQYF. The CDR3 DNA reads TGCAGCGTTGGATACAGGGAAGAGACCCAGTACTTC.

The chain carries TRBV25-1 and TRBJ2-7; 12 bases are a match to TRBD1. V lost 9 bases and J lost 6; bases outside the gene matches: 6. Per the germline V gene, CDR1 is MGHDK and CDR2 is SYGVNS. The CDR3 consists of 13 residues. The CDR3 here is CASRGQGAVEQYF. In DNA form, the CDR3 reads TGTGCCAGTAGGGGACAGGGGGCTGTCGAGCAGTACTTC.